These 30 T cell receptor beta chains originate from one sample sequenced in a study of blood T cell repertoires in COVID-19. Using immunoSEQ multiplex PCR, the repertoire was profiled, and TCRdb retains in-frame clones only, with some absent. The sample has around 300,000 clones, over 70% seen once; the top ten hold 3%. Sequencing input: peripheral blood. These receptors originate from a man in his thirties or forties with active or convalescent COVID-19.

This chain uses TRBV6-1 with TRBJ1-4; unclear D gene. This CDR3 spans 11 amino acids. Germline CDR1 MNHNS, CDR2 SASEGT. V lost 5 bases to trimming and J lost 7 bases, with 5 bases between them. CDR3 DNA sequence: TGTGCCAGCAGTTCTAGTGAAAAACTGTTTTTT. Translating it yields CASSSSEKLFF.

The chain couples TRBV19 to TRBJ2-1, with D perhaps TRBD2 (7 bases). CDR3 length: 10 residues. V gave up 5 bases and J gave up 14 bases, with 10 bases separating them. Germline CDR1 and CDR2: LNHDA and SQIVND (reference sequence). CDR3 residues: CASSRGAKFF. The CDR3 nucleotides read TGTGCCAGTAGTCGGGGGGCCAAGTTCTTC.

The chain joins TRBV7-8 to TRBJ2-3; 8 bases fit TRBD1. CDR3 size: 14 residues. Germline trimming cut 5 bases from V and 3 bases from J; bases unmatched to any gene: 4. Germline-derived CDR1 and CDR2 are SGHVS and FQNEAQ. The CDR3 spells CASSTGQGTDTQYF. DNA for the CDR3: TGTGCCAGCAGCACCGGACAGGGTACAGATACGCAGTATTTT. Full variable domain (rest looked up from reference TRBV7-8 and TRBJ2-3): GAGVSQSPRYKVAKRGQDVALRCDPISGHVSLFWYQQALGQGPEFLTYFQNEAQLDKSGLPSDRFFAERPEGSVSTLKIQRTQQEDSAVYLCASSTGQGTDTQYFGPGTRLTVL.

The CDR3 DNA sequence: TGCGCCAGCAGCTTGGGGGTTAGCGGGAGGAAGGAGACCCAGTACTTC. Amino acids: CASSLGVSGRKETQYF. This chain joins TRBV5-1 and TRBJ2-5; 10 nucleotides agree with TRBD2. Germline trimming cut 0 bases from V and 5 bases from J; bases unmatched to any gene: 7. The germline CDR1 and CDR2 sequences are SGHRS and YFSETQ. This CDR3 has 16 residues.

The V gene is TRBV5-5, the J gene TRBJ2-7; weak D call: TRBD2 (5 bases). The CDR3 consists of 15 residues. Germline V CDR1 and CDR2: SGHKS, YYEKEE (reference sequence). Trimming pared 0 bases from V and 3 bases from J, leaving 13 bases between. DNA for the CDR3: TGTGCCAGCAGCTTGGGGACGGGAACCGTCTACGAGCAGTACTTC. It yields the protein CASSLGTGTVYEQYF.

The chain links TRBV5-4 to TRBJ1-2; the D is unclear. V lost 1 base to trimming and J lost 3 bases, with 10 bases between them. The CDR3 length is 14 residues. Per germline, CDR1 SGHNT and CDR2 YYREEE (reference sequence). The CDR3 is CASSLRSRDYGYTF. The CDR3 DNA is TGTGCCAGCAGCTTGCGGTCGAGGGACTATGGCTACACCTTC.

This clone was detected ten times or more. The chain carries TRBV10-3 and TRBJ2-7; weak D call: TRBD2 (7 bases). This CDR3 spans 15 amino acids. The V gene's germline CDR1 is ENHRY and CDR2 SYGVKD. The V and J ends lost 6 bases and 5 bases respectively, with 20 bases between them. CDR3 DNA: TGTGCCATCAGCCCCGTAGGGGGGGCGAAAGACGAGCAGTACTTC. Encoded protein: CAISPVGGAKDEQYF.

This clone has only one observation. V is TRBV5-1 and J is TRBJ2-3, with D perhaps TRBD1 (6 bases). The CDR3 runs 17 residues. V was clipped by 2 bases and J by 0 bases, with 16 bases between them. Germline CDR1 SGHRS, CDR2 YFSETQ. The CDR3 loop is CASSFPLDRESTDTQYF. The CDR3 nucleotides are TGCGCCAGCAGCTTCCCCCTGGACAGAGAAAGCACAGATACGCAGTATTTT. The full variable domain, with the rest looked up from reference TRBV5-1 and TRBJ2-3, is KAGVTQTPRYLIKTRGQQVTLSCSPISGHRSVSWYQQTPGQGLQFLFEYFSETQRNKGNFPGRFSGRQFSNSRSEMNVSTLELGDSALYLCASSFPLDRESTDTQYFGPGTRLTVL.

V and J are TRBV30 and TRBJ2-1; D unclear. The CDR3 contains 13 residues. Germline assignment: CDR1 GTSNPN and CDR2 SVGIG (reference sequence). V gave up 3 bases and J gave up 7 bases, with 13 bases separating them. The CDR3 coding sequence is TGTGCCTGGAGCCCCGGGTTCAATAATGAGCAGTTCTTC. Its translation is CAWSPGFNNEQFF.

This chain joins TRBV6-5 and TRBJ2-6, with D unclear. The length of the CDR3 is 15 residues. From germline, CDR1 is MNHEY and CDR2 SVGAGI. V lost 4 bases, J lost 0 bases, and 7 bases lay in between. The CDR3 loop is CASSSRLSGANVLTF. CDR3 bases: TGTGCCAGCAGTTCCAGACTCTCTGGGGCCAACGTCCTGACTTTC.

This clone occurred once. This rearrangement joins TRBV7-3 to TRBJ2-1; weak D call: TRBD2 (5 bases). V shed 8 bases and J shed 0 bases, with 5 bases lying between them. The CDR3 is made up of 12 amino acids. The germline CDR1 and CDR2 sequences are SGHTA and FQGTGA. This CDR3 reads CASGSSYNEQFF. In nucleotides, the CDR3 is TGTGCCAGCGGGAGCTCCTACAATGAGCAGTTCTTC.

The chain couples TRBV27 to TRBJ1-6; 7 positions match TRBD1. V lost 6 bases and J lost 7; bases outside the gene matches: 3. Germline V lookup: CDR1 MNHEY, CDR2 SMNVEV (reference sequence). The CDR3 is 13 amino acids. The DNA of the CDR3 is TGTGCCAGCAGGACAGGGCTGAATTCACCCCTCCACTTT. It translates to CASRTGLNSPLHF.

The J gene is TRBJ2-3, the V gene TRBV5-1; 8 nucleotides agree with TRBD2. Germline lookup yields CDR1 SGHRS and CDR2 YFSETQ. The CDR3 length is 16 residues. Trimming at V came to 6 bases and at J to 0 bases, leaving 9 bases not matched to a gene. The CDR3 loop reads CASTSGTRLSTDTQYF. Written as DNA, the CDR3 is TGCGCCAGCACGTCCGGGACTAGACTAAGCACAGATACGCAGTATTTT.

V and J are TRBV19 and TRBJ1-4, with TRBD1 as a possible D gene (5 bases). The V and J ends lost 7 bases and 0 bases respectively, with 12 bases between them. This CDR3 has 15 amino acids. Germline V gene data show CDR1 as LNHDA and CDR2 as SQIVND (reference sequence). CDR3 protein: CASTGLDPTNEKLFF. The CDR3 DNA follows: TGTGCCAGTACAGGGTTGGATCCAACTAATGAAAAACTGTTTTTT.

This rearrangement joins TRBV28 to TRBJ2-1; TRBD2 matches 13 bases. The V segment lost 6 bases and the J segment 8 bases; nucleotides outside the gene matches: 4. This CDR3 is built from 14 residues. Germline V gene lookup returns CDR1 MDHEN and CDR2 SYDVKM. For the CDR3, the DNA is TGTGCCAGCAGATGGACTAGCGGGAGCTATGAGCAGTTCTTC. Protein: CASRWTSGSYEQFF.

This sequence joins TRBV2 and TRBJ2-7; 7 nucleotides line up with TRBD2. The CDR3 consists of 13 residues. CDR1 is SNHLY, CDR2 FYNNEI, per germline. V lost 6 bases, J lost 4 bases, and 6 bases stayed unmatched. CDR3 sequence: CASRSLAAYEQYF. The CDR3 coding sequence is TGTGCCAGCAGGTCCCTAGCGGCGTACGAGCAGTACTTC.

The CDR3 DNA reads as TGTGCCAGCAGCCAAGCAGGGGGCGGGTATGGCTACACCTTC. Its translation: CASSQAGGGYGYTF. The rearrangement uses TRBV14 and TRBJ1-2; 8 positions agree with TRBD1. CDR1 and CDR2 (germline): SGHDN, FVKESK. The trim removed 1 base at V and 5 bases at J, leaving 3 bases unmatched. The CDR3 consists of 14 residues.

The count of this clone is one. The chain is built from TRBV30 and TRBJ2-7; tentatively, D is TRBD2 (7 bases). The length of the CDR3 is 14 residues. V shed 5 bases and J shed 4 bases, with 18 bases lying between them. From germline, CDR1 is GTSNPN and CDR2 SVGIG (reference sequence). CDR3 nucleotides: TGTGCCTGGGCCCTAGGGGGGGGCTTTTACGAGCAGTACTTC. Its protein is CAWALGGGFYEQYF.

This chain uses TRBV7-8 with TRBJ2-5, with D maybe TRBD1 (6 bases). The length of the CDR3 is 15 residues. CDR1 and CDR2 from the germline V gene are SGHVS and FQNEAQ. Trimming cost V 5 bases and J 4 bases, with 17 bases left between them. Written as DNA, the CDR3 is TGTGCCAGCAGCCTCAACGCGAGAGGGGGAGAGACCCAGTACTTC. This translates into CASSLNARGGETQYF.

The rearrangement uses TRBV15 and TRBJ1-2, with 7 bases identical to TRBD1. V was pared by 0 bases and J by 1 base, with 8 bases of the junction left unmatched. Germline assignment: CDR1 LNHNV and CDR2 YYDKDF (reference sequence). The CDR3 length is 17 residues. Written as DNA, the CDR3 is TGTGCCACCAGCAGAGAGTATGGACAGGTCGATAACTATGGCTACACCTTC. Amino acid sequence: CATSREYGQVDNYGYTF.

The chain employs TRBV24-1 and TRBJ1-4; D is unclear. Per the germline V gene, CDR1 is KGHDR and CDR2 is SFDVKD. Trimming took off 0 bases at V and 11 bases at J, with 6 bases between the two ends. CDR3 size: 12 residues. CDR3 sequence reads: CATSDLLRKLFF. The CDR3 DNA is TGTGCCACCAGTGATTTGCTCAGGAAACTGTTTTTT.

In this sample, this clone turned up once. The rearrangement links TRBV6-2 or TRBV6-3 to TRBJ1-2; 10 bases fit TRBD1. The CDR3 has 16 residues. Germline CDR1 MNHEY, CDR2 SVGEGT. With 4 bases clipped from V and 2 bases from J, the junction kept 7 bases outside the gene matches. CDR3 residues: CASSLRSGQGNYGYTF. The DNA of the CDR3 is TGTGCCAGCAGTTTGAGATCGGGACAGGGGAACTATGGCTACACCTTC.

The chain joins TRBV21-1 to TRBJ1-4. TRBV21-1 is a pseudogene segment. The CDR3 is 17 amino acids. The CDR3 here is CASSKVGGRVTNEKLFF. In DNA, the CDR3 is TGTGCCAGCAGCAAAGTAGGGGGGAGGGTGACTAATGAAAAACTGTTTTTT.

The rearrangement joins TRBV7-9 to TRBJ2-7; 10 positions agree with TRBD2. CDR3 size: 14 residues. The trim removed 4 bases at V and 2 bases at J, leaving 2 bases unmatched. The germline V gene has CDR1 SEHNR and CDR2 FQNEAQ (reference sequence). CDR3: CASSYSGGAYEQYF. In DNA, the CDR3 is TGTGCCAGCAGCTACAGCGGGGGGGCCTACGAGCAGTACTTC.

The chain carries TRBV15 and TRBJ1-6, with D hard to call. V lost 0 bases and J 9 bases, leaving 9 bases between the germline ends. Germline lookup yields CDR1 LNHNV and CDR2 YYDKDF (reference sequence). The CDR3 has 14 amino acids. The CDR3 region is CATSRDSLVSPLHF. CDR3 nucleotide sequence: TGTGCCACCAGCAGAGACAGTCTGGTTTCACCCCTCCACTTT.

This chain connects TRBV27 to TRBJ2-1, with 11 nucleotides matching TRBD2. Germline V gene lookup returns CDR1 MNHEY and CDR2 SMNVEV (reference sequence). Trimming removed 2 bases from V and 1 base from J; junction bases left unmatched: 4. CDR3 length: 17 amino acids. CDR3 DNA sequence: TGTGCCAGCAGTTTAGGGACTAGCGGCACTTCCTACAATGAGCAGTTCTTC. Translated, it gives CASSLGTSGTSYNEQFF.

The V call is TRBV9, the J call TRBJ1-2; no clear D gene. CDR1 is SGDLS and CDR2 is YYNGEE in the germline V gene. CDR3 length equals 12 residues. The V gene lost 6 bases and the J gene lost 3 bases, with 9 bases spanning the gap. The CDR3 nucleotides are TGTGCCAGCAATGGAGAGGACTATGGCTACACCTTC. The encoded protein is CASNGEDYGYTF.

The chain combines TRBV2 with TRBJ2-1; 10 nucleotides line up with TRBD1. The germline CDR1 and CDR2 sequences are SNHLY and FYNNEI. The CDR3 runs 14 residues. The V segment lost 6 bases and the J segment 8 bases; nucleotides outside the gene matches: 7. The CDR3 spells CASSKGDRGDEQFF. CDR3 in DNA: TGTGCCAGCAGCAAAGGGGACAGGGGCGATGAGCAGTTCTTC.

This clone was found a few times. The V gene is TRBV19, the J gene TRBJ2-7; the D gene is possibly TRBD1 (6 bases). CDR3 size: 14 residues. Germline CDR1 reads LNHDA; CDR2 reads SQIVND (reference sequence). V shed 4 bases and J shed 3 bases, with 13 bases lying between them. The CDR3 DNA is TGTGCCAGTAGTAAGCAGGGGCCAGTCTACGAGCAGTACTTC. Residues: CASSKQGPVYEQYF.

V usage is TRBV20-1 and J usage is TRBJ1-2; no firm D call. Germline V lookup: CDR1 DFQATT, CDR2 SNEGSKA (reference sequence). The CDR3 is 11 residues long. Trimming left V 8 bases short and J 8 bases short, with 15 bases between. The CDR3 DNA reads TGCAGTCCCCGGAACACTAAGGGCTACACCTTC. Residues: CSPRNTKGYTF.